The 9 T cell receptor beta chains given below trace back to one sample, sequenced in a study of T-cell memory formation after mild COVID-19. TCRdb passed the 5' RACE reads through MiXCR, listing each CDR3 protein once. The sample holds hundreds of thousands of distinct CDR3 sequences; 14% are singletons and the top ten take about 22%. Source material: PBMCs or a T cell subset sorted from them (not recorded which). The receptors come from a man aged 18 to 29 who had mild COVID-19 (a few samples of this study predate the infection). Cell type and time point are not known.

This clonotype was counted many times. The gene calls are TRBV4-3 and TRBJ2-5; no firm D call. Trimming pared 1 base from V and 6 bases from J, leaving 6 bases between. This CDR3 comprises 12 residues. The V gene's germline CDR1 is LGHNA and CDR2 YSLEER. CDR3: CASSQAVKTQYF. The CDR3 region has the DNA TGCGCCAGCAGCCAAGCCGTGAAGACCCAGTACTTC.

This clonotype showed up just a few times. This chain's CDR3 is CASSLAETGNTEAFF. The CDR3 DNA reads TGCGCCAGCAGCTTGGCCGAGACAGGGAACACTGAAGCTTTCTTT. The J gene is TRBJ1-1, the V gene TRBV5-1; D perhaps matches TRBD1 (6 bases). The ends were cut back, 0 bases at V and 1 base at J, with 10 bases in the middle. Germline V gene lookup returns CDR1 SGHRS and CDR2 YFSETQ. This CDR3 is built from 15 residues.

The chain couples TRBV11-2 to TRBJ1-1; possibly TRBD1 for D (6 bases). The CDR3 consists of 17 residues. V dropped 2 bases and J dropped 3 bases, with 19 bases sitting between them. CDR1 is SGHAT, CDR2 FQNNGV, per germline. In nucleotides, the CDR3 is TGTGCCAGCAGCTTAAGGTCTTTATCCAGGGGATACACTGAAGCTTTCTTT. Translated, it gives CASSLRSLSRGYTEAFF.

This clonotype was found a few times. V is TRBV4-1 and J is TRBJ1-1; the D gene is possibly TRBD1 (5 bases). Trimming shortened V by 1 base and J by 4 bases, and 22 bases separated the two germline ends. There are 18 residues in the CDR3. Germline V gene lookup returns CDR1 MGHRA and CDR2 YSYEKL. CDR3 in DNA: TGCGCCAGCAGCCAAGCGCTAAGGGGCCTAAGGTTGGGCACTGAAGCTTTCTTT. Protein product: CASSQALRGLRLGTEAFF.

V usage is TRBV5-6 and J usage is TRBJ1-4; weak D call: TRBD1 (5 bases). The CDR3 consists of 13 residues. V lost 3 bases and J 4 bases, leaving 7 bases between the germline ends. Germline assignment: CDR1 SGHDT and CDR2 YYEEEE. CDR3 region: CASSWGVNEKLFF. Here the CDR3 DNA reads TGTGCCAGCAGCTGGGGGGTTAATGAAAAACTGTTTTTT.

This clonotype was counted a few times. CDR3: CASSRVQGLNQPQHF. CDR3 bases: TGCGCCAGCAGCCGAGTACAGGGACTCAATCAGCCCCAGCATTTT. The chain has TRBV4-1 and TRBJ1-5, with a possible D match to TRBD1 (6 bases). The CDR3 has 15 amino acids. Trimming removed 4 bases from V and 3 bases from J, with 13 bases in between. Germline V gives CDR1 MGHRA, CDR2 YSYEKL.

The chain combines TRBV20-1 with TRBJ1-2; a possible D gene is TRBD1 (6 bases). CDR1 is DFQATT and CDR2 is SNEGSKA in the germline V gene (reference sequence). The CDR3 is 15 amino acids. The V gene lost 1 base and the J gene lost 6 bases, with 18 bases spanning the gap. The DNA of the CDR3 is TGCAGTGCTAGAGCCCCGGACAGTGTGACTCATGGCTACACCTTC. It codes for CSARAPDSVTHGYTF.

CDR3 protein: CATSRDPLGGNEQFF. The CDR3 nucleotides read TGTGCCACCAGCAGAGACCCACTCGGCGGCAATGAGCAGTTCTTC. The chain employs TRBV15 and TRBJ2-1; D unclear. V dropped 0 bases and J dropped 6 bases, with 12 bases sitting between them. The V gene's germline CDR1 is LNHNV and CDR2 YYDKDF (reference sequence). CDR3 length: 15 residues.

V and J are TRBV4-3 and TRBJ2-2; 14 bases agree with TRBD2. The CDR3 covers 19 residues. Germline CDR1 reads LGHNA; CDR2 reads YSLEER. Trimming cost V 0 bases and J 4 bases; bases outside gene matches: 7. The CDR3 sequence: CASSQDPRLAGGSTGELFF. The CDR3 nucleotides are TGCGCCAGCAGCCAAGACCCCCGACTAGCGGGGGGGTCCACCGGGGAGCTGTTTTTT.